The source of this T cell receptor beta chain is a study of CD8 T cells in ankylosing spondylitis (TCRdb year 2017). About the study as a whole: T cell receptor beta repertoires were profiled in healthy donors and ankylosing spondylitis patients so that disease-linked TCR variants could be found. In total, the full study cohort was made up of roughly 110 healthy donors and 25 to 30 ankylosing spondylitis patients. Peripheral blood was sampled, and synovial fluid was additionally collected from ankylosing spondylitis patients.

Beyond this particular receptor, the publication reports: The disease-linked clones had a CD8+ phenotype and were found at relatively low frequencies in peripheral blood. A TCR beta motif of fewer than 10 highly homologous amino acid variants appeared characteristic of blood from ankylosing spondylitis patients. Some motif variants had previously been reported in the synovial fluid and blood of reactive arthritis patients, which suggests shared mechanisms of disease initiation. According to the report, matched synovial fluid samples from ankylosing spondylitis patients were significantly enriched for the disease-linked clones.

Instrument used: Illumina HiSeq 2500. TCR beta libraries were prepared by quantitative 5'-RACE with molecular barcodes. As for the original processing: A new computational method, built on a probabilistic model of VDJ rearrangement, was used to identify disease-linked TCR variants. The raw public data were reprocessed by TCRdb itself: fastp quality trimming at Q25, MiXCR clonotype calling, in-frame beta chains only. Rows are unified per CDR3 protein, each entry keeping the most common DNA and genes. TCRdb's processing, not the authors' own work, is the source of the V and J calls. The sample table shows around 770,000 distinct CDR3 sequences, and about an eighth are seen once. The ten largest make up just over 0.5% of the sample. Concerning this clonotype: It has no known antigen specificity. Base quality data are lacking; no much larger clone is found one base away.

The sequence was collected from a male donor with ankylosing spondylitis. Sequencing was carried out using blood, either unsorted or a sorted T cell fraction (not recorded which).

DNA sequence: TGTGCCAGCAGTAAGGGACAGGGGGTGACTAACTATGGCTACACCTTC. This encodes CASSKGQGVTNYGYTF. The chain employs TRBV6-1 and TRBJ1-2, with 11 central nucleotides matching TRBD1. The CDR3 measures 16 amino acids from cysteine to phenylalanine. CDR3 DNA is the only sequence kept; it has 48 bases, read in frame from the first base. The V end gives up 5 bases and the J end 0 bases, leaving 5 bases in the junction not matched to a gene. In the germline V gene, CDR1 corresponds to MNHNS and CDR2 to SASEGT.